These 8 T cell receptor beta chains originate from one sample sequenced in a study of blood T cell repertoires in COVID-19. Sequenced by immunoSEQ multiplex PCR; TCRdb stores in-frame clones only, minus some. The sample carries 150,000 to 200,000 clones, 65% to 85% recorded once. Sequencing was carried out using peripheral blood. The receptor source for this set is a man aged 55 to 70 with active or convalescent COVID-19.

The rearrangement joins TRBV2 to TRBJ2-5; possible D gene TRBD2, 7 bases. CDR3 length: 17 residues. Germline CDR1 SNHLY, CDR2 FYNNEI. The V end was cut by 6 bases, the J end by 5 bases, with 25 bases between. CDR3 region: CASSPLGGGRVGETQYF. In DNA form, the CDR3 reads TGTGCCAGCAGCCCACTTGGGGGCGGGAGAGTTGGTGAGACCCAGTACTTC.

The gene calls are TRBV2 and TRBJ1-5, with D maybe TRBD1 (6 bases). CDR1 and CDR2 from the germline V gene are SNHLY and FYNNEI. The CDR3 runs 15 residues. V dropped 4 bases and J dropped 2 bases, with 12 bases sitting between them. The CDR3 DNA is TGTGCCAGCAGTGGGTCAGGGGCGGGCAATCAGCCCCAGCATTTT. Amino acid sequence: CASSGSGAGNQPQHF.

The rearrangement joins TRBV7-3 to TRBJ2-3; TRBD2 matches 10 bases. The CDR3 consists of 15 residues. The V segment lost 4 bases and the J segment 4 bases; nucleotides outside the gene matches: 5. Germline V gene sequence: CDR1 SGHTA, CDR2 FQGTGA. DNA of the CDR3: TGTGCCAGCAGCTCTAGCGGGAGTGTTGCAGATACGCAGTATTTT. This encodes CASSSSGSVADTQYF.

A note on this clone: Distinct nucleotide sequences in the sample also encode this CDR3. The chain uses TRBV9 and TRBJ1-1; no firm D call. Germline assignment: CDR1 SGDLS and CDR2 YYNGEE. This CDR3 region has 13 residues. V was trimmed by 0 bases and J by 0 bases, leaving 3 bases between them. The CDR3 loop reads CASSVAVNTEAFF. CDR3 nucleotide sequence: TGTGCCAGCAGCGTAGCGGTGAACACTGAAGCTTTCTTT.

This chain connects TRBV5-1 to TRBJ2-5; TRBD2 agrees at 7 bases. The V gene end was trimmed by 1 base and the J gene end by 4 bases; junction bases not matched to a gene: 4. From germline, CDR1 is SGHRS and CDR2 YFSETQ. The CDR3 length is 14 residues. The CDR3 DNA reads TGCGCCAGCAGCTTGATGGCGGGAGTAGAGACCCAGTACTTC. Translated: CASSLMAGVETQYF.

This clone was seen only once. The chain has TRBV5-1 and TRBJ2-7; unclear D gene. Deletions cut 0 bases from V and 3 bases from J, with 10 bases between. The V gene's germline CDR1 is SGHRS and CDR2 YFSETQ. The CDR3 runs 14 residues. The DNA of the CDR3 is TGCGCCAGCAGCTTGGAGTGGAGCTTCTACGAGCAGTACTTC. Amino acids: CASSLEWSFYEQYF.

This clone was seen just once. The V gene is TRBV6-6, the J gene TRBJ2-7; tentatively, D is TRBD1 (5 bases). V lost 7 bases, J lost 3 bases, and 13 bases lay in between. This CDR3 is built from 13 residues. Germline V lookup: CDR1 MNHNY, CDR2 SVGAGI (reference sequence). The CDR3 nucleotides are TGTGCCAGCACCACGGGCGACAGCTACGAGCAGTACTTC. Residues: CASTTGDSYEQYF.

The rearrangement joins TRBV11-2 to TRBJ2-5, with D hard to call. Trimming shortened V by 5 bases and J by 2 bases, and 3 bases separated the two germline ends. In germline, CDR1 is SGHAT, CDR2 FQNNGV. The CDR3 contains 11 residues. In DNA, the CDR3 is TGTGCCAGCAGCCAGCAAGAGACCCAGTACTTC. Translated, it gives CASSQQETQYF.